The 6 T cell receptor beta chains reported below all come from one sample, sequenced in a study of blood T cells in healthy people across ages. Primers used in a second PCR of about 7 to 12 cycles were a sample-barcoded 5' primer and a J-beta primer mix. One entry per CDR3 protein results from TCRdb running MiXCR on the 5' RACE reads. The sample carries 580,000 or so distinct CDR3 sequences, 40% to 50% recorded once. Sequenced material: blood. These receptors all stem from an elderly man in good health.

This clonotype was observed a few times. This chain connects TRBV7-3 to TRBJ2-1; D gene unclear. V dropped 0 bases and J dropped 9 bases, with 9 bases sitting between them. Germline CDR1 SGHTA, CDR2 FQGTGA. This CDR3 region has 13 residues. Here the CDR3 DNA reads TGTGCCAGCAGCTTAACTAGCATTAGTGAGCAGTTCTTC. Its protein product is CASSLTSISEQFF.

In its sample, this clonotype was seen a few times. CDR3 in amino acids: CASSLGGSRDTQYF. CDR3 coding DNA: TGTGCCAGCAGCCTTGGCGGGAGCAGGGATACGCAGTATTTT. V and J are TRBV12-3 or TRBV12-4 and TRBJ2-3, with 7 bases lining up with TRBD2. The CDR3 totals 14 residues. V gave up 6 bases and J gave up 6 bases; unmatched junction bases: 9.

In this sample, this clonotype turned up a few times. The chain joins TRBV7-3 to TRBJ2-1; TRBD1 might be the D (6 bases). In germline, CDR1 is SGHTA, CDR2 FQGTGA. The germline V and J ends were trimmed by 0 bases and 2 bases, with 11 bases remaining between them. The CDR3 extends over 16 amino acids. The CDR3, as DNA: TGTGCCAGCAGCTTAACGCCAGGGGCTGCCTACAATGAGCAGTTCTTC. It codes for CASSLTPGAAYNEQFF.

This clonotype occurred many times. The rearrangement links TRBV7-9 to TRBJ1-6, with a weak D call TRBD1 (5 bases). The germline V and J ends were trimmed by 6 bases and 10 bases, with 16 bases remaining between them. From germline, CDR1 is SEHNR and CDR2 FQNEAQ (reference sequence). CDR3 length: 14 residues. CDR3 sequence: CASSLGAGLSPLHF. The CDR3 DNA is TGTGCCAGCAGTCTCGGGGCTGGGCTCTCACCCCTCCACTTT.

The CDR3 here is CASSQEPGESQPQHF. The CDR3 nucleotides are TGCGCCAGCAGCCAAGAACCAGGGGAAAGTCAGCCCCAGCATTTT. The rearrangement uses TRBV4-1 and TRBJ1-5, with D perhaps TRBD1 (6 bases). Germline CDR1 is MGHRA and CDR2 is YSYEKL. This CDR3 contains 15 residues. V lost 0 bases, J lost 6 bases, and 12 bases lay in between.

This clonotype has just a few counts. V and J are TRBV20-1 and TRBJ2-3; no definite D call. CDR1 and CDR2 (germline): DFQATT, SNEGSKA (reference sequence). V lost 0 bases and J 7 bases, leaving 14 bases between the germline ends. The CDR3 covers 14 residues. CDR3: CSARDSEARYTQYF. CDR3 DNA: TGCAGTGCTAGAGATAGTGAGGCACGATATACGCAGTATTTT.